Included here is one T cell receptor beta chain sequence, with context. It lacks a known antigen. No clone much larger than this one lies a single base away; base qualities are absent. This sample was included in a study of radiotherapy plus CTLA-4 blockade in lung cancer listed by TCRdb under 2018. Background on the whole study: Among enrolled patients, under 20% had an objective response and 25% to 35% reached disease control. Points the paper makes about the study in general: Early dynamic changes in blood T cell clones, together with increased serum interferon-beta after radiation, were reported as the strongest predictors of response. After treatment with radiotherapy and ipilimumab, TCR clones that originated in tumors expanded in peripheral blood.

CDR1 and CDR2, per the germline V gene, are SGHVS and FNYEAQ. Spanning cysteine to phenylalanine, the CDR3 consists of 17 amino acids. The only DNA kept is the CDR3, 51 bases in frame from the first base. V loses 6 bases of germline sequence and J loses 9 bases, and the interval between the two ends is 24 bases. In this study, focal radiation therapy paired with CTLA-4 blockade (ipilimumab) was tested in patients who had chemo-refractory metastatic non-small-cell lung cancer. The library was built by means of the immunoSEQ multiplex PCR assay. What TCRdb holds here is the immuneACCESS table cut down to in-frame rearrangements. Part of the clones is not present; checked against another copy, under half of the missing clones reflect an unresolved V gene, and the others are unexplained. The sample table shows 42,000 or so clones, and just under 80% are seen once. Less than 25% of the sample goes to the ten largest clones.

The chain uses TRBV7-6 and TRBJ1-6; TRBD1 could be the D gene, as 5 bases match. The sample was peripheral blood, taken from a patient treated with radiotherapy plus ipilimumab. This TCR was recovered from a human donor with non-small cell lung cancer that progressed on radiotherapy plus ipilimumab. The nucleotides are TGTGCCAGCAGATTAACGTCGGGGGACTTAGGCGCTTCACCCCTCCACTTT. This yields the protein CASRLTSGDLGASPLHF.